The text below deals with one T cell receptor (beta chain). It was with unique molecular identifiers that the TCRbeta library was prepared. TCRdb passed the PCR reads through MiXCR, listing each CDR3 protein once. The table includes 250,000 to 300,000 distinct CDR3 sequences, approximately 9.8% detected once. Unmatched junction bases numbered 3, after V lost 5 bases and J lost 1 base. CDR3 length: 16 residues. CDR1 is MGHRA and CDR2 is YSYEKL in the germline V gene. The data belong to a study of T-cell reconstitution after alpha-beta-depleted transplantation in children. V usage is TRBV4-1 and J usage is TRBJ2-1, with 12 bases identical to TRBD2. The starting material was PBMCs from the stem cell graft donor, obtained from the stem cell graft. This clonotype was sampled from a human donor who donated a stem cell graft to a child with SCID. CDR3: CASSRTSGASYNEQFF. CDR3 bases: TGCGCCAGCAGCAGGACTAGCGGGGCTTCCTACAATGAGCAGTTCTTC.